The 24 T cell receptor beta chains reported below all come from one sample, sequenced in a study of Ad26.COV2.S vaccination and SARS-CoV-2 variants. TCRdb's copy holds only in-frame clones and misses some; the assay was immunoSEQ multiplex PCR. The sample comprises about 390,000 clones, around 92% of which are singletons, and about 1.7% rests with the top ten. Indicated treatment: 15 to 20 received Ad26.COV2.S at low or high dose, single or two shots; 5 received placebo; per-sample allocation not given. Each sample was drawn 63 days after the first injection (of vaccine or placebo). The sequencing used peripheral blood, collected in a trial of Ad26.COV2.S vaccine versus placebo. These receptors were obtained from a person aged 18-60 years who received the Ad26.COV2.S COVID-19 vaccine or a placebo.

The chain joins TRBV6-5 to TRBJ2-1; no clear D. CDR1 and CDR2 (germline): MNHEY, SVGAGI. The CDR3 length is 15 residues. Trimming took 2 bases from V and 0 from J, leaving 8 bases between them. The CDR3 bases are TGTGCCAGCAGTTACCGGGTTAGCTCCTACAATGAGCAGTTCTTC. This sequence encodes CASSYRVSSYNEQFF.

The J gene is TRBJ1-3, the V gene TRBV30; weak D call: TRBD1 (6 bases). V dropped 0 bases and J dropped 10 bases, with 19 bases sitting between them. The CDR3 loop spans 15 amino acids. The germline gives CDR1 GTSNPN, CDR2 SVGIG (reference sequence). CDR3 nucleotides: TGTGCCTGGAGTGTACCTACAGGGAAGAAGGCGACCATATATTTT. It specifies CAWSVPTGKKATIYF.

The gene calls are TRBV6-5 and TRBJ1-1; D ambiguous. The CDR3 runs 14 residues. CDR1 is MNHEY, CDR2 SVGAGI, per germline. V dropped 0 bases and J dropped 3 bases, with 8 bases sitting between them. In DNA, the CDR3 is TGTGCCAGCAGTTACTCGATCGGATACACTGAAGCTTTCTTT. This translates into CASSYSIGYTEAFF.

This clone came up once. V usage is TRBV6-5 and J usage is TRBJ1-5; no firm D call. The V end lost 6 bases, the J end lost 4 bases, and 16 bases lay between the germline ends. Germline values: CDR1 MNHEY, CDR2 SVGAGI. This CDR3 has 15 amino acids. The CDR3: CASRPHSSSNQPQHF. The CDR3 nucleotides read TGTGCCAGCAGACCCCACAGTTCAAGTAATCAGCCCCAGCATTTT.

This clone was observed once. The V call is TRBV9, the J call TRBJ1-1; 10 positions match TRBD1. The germline CDR1 and CDR2 sequences are SGDLS and YYNGEE. V shed 4 bases and J 5 bases; nucleotides not matched to a gene: 14. The CDR3 extends over 17 amino acids. The CDR3 DNA reads TGTGCCAGCAGCCCGGAGGACAGGGGGAGCTTAGGGACTGAAGCTTTCTTT. It encodes CASSPEDRGSLGTEAFF.

The chain has TRBV18 and TRBJ1-1; D gene unclear. V was cut by 2 bases and J by 3 bases, with 16 bases left in between. Per germline, CDR1 KGHSH and CDR2 LQKENI. The CDR3 sequence is 16 residues long. The CDR3 spells CASSPATLGLYTEAFF. In DNA, the CDR3 is TGTGCCAGCTCACCAGCCACGTTGGGGTTGTACACTGAAGCTTTCTTT.

This sequence joins TRBV5-8 and TRBJ1-4; no clear D. Germline CDR1 and CDR2: SGHTS and YDEGEE. The CDR3 has 16 residues. V was pared by 0 bases and J by 0 bases, with 9 bases between. CDR3 in amino acids: CASSLAQVTTNEKLFF. The CDR3 DNA follows: TGTGCCAGCAGCTTGGCCCAGGTGACAACTAATGAAAAACTGTTTTTT.

The J gene is TRBJ2-1, the V gene TRBV19, with D maybe TRBD2 (6 bases). CDR3 size: 12 residues. V lost 8 bases and J 7 bases, leaving 12 bases between the germline ends. Per the germline V gene, CDR1 is LNHDA and CDR2 is SQIVND (reference sequence). CDR3 nucleotide sequence: TGTGCCAGTGGAGGGGTGGGGAATGAGCAGTTCTTC. The encoded protein is CASGGVGNEQFF.

The chain links TRBV9 to TRBJ1-2, with a possible D match to TRBD1 (5 bases). V dropped 10 bases and J dropped 8 bases, with 18 bases sitting between them. The CDR3 spans 12 residues. From germline, CDR1 is SGDLS and CDR2 YYNGEE. The CDR3 DNA reads as TGTGCCTCCGGGGGATCCAGGGTAGGCTACACCTTC. This codes for CASGGSRVGYTF.

V is TRBV19 and J is TRBJ2-1; 8 bases fit TRBD2. Trimming removed 0 bases from V and 12 bases from J; junction bases left unmatched: 13. This CDR3 is 16 amino acids long. CDR1 is LNHDA and CDR2 is SQIVND in the germline V gene (reference sequence). CDR3 in DNA: TGTGCCAGTAGTATAGAATTACGCGGAAGCGGGGGACGGCAGTTCTTC. It yields the protein CASSIELRGSGGRQFF.

This clone was detected only once. The rearrangement links TRBV30 to TRBJ1-1, with D tentatively TRBD1 (6 bases). Looked up from germline, CDR1 is GTSNPN and CDR2 is SVGIG (reference sequence). The CDR3 consists of 12 residues. V was cut by 3 bases and J by 11 bases, with 16 bases left in between. As DNA, the CDR3 is TGTGCCTGGAGGGGGGGGGCCTGGACGGCTTTCTTT. Its protein is CAWRGGAWTAFF.

The rearrangement uses TRBV2 and TRBJ2-2, with D unclear. The CDR3 loop spans 12 amino acids. The V gene's germline CDR1 is SNHLY and CDR2 FYNNEI. V was clipped by 4 bases and J by 8 bases, with 8 bases between them. The CDR3: CASSVVWGELFF. In DNA form, the CDR3 reads TGTGCCAGCAGTGTCGTTTGGGGGGAGCTGTTTTTT.

This chain joins TRBV30 and TRBJ1-5; 8 nucleotides match TRBD1. With V trimmed by 1 base and J by 7 bases, 18 bases remained unmatched. Germline CDR1 and CDR2: GTSNPN and SVGIG (reference sequence). The CDR3 is 18 amino acids. Written as DNA, the CDR3 is TGTGCCTGGAGTGCGGGGAACAGGGGGTTGAGACCCAAACAGCCCCAGCATTTT. Translated: CAWSAGNRGLRPKQPQHF.

This chain uses TRBV18 with TRBJ2-3; D ambiguous. The CDR3 has 16 amino acids. The germline V and J ends were trimmed by 3 bases and 3 bases, with 16 bases remaining between them. Germline CDR1 KGHSH, CDR2 LQKENI. DNA of the CDR3: TGTGCCAGCTCACCTCTCCTCCGTCGGCAGACAGATACGCAGTATTTT. This translates into CASSPLLRRQTDTQYF.

The chain combines TRBV7-2 with TRBJ2-5; D is undetermined. The CDR3 is 13 amino acids. The V end lost 1 base, the J end lost 3 bases, and 6 bases lay between the germline ends. CDR1 and CDR2 (germline): SGHTA, FQGNSA. CDR3 bases: TGTGCCAGCAGCTTAGGCTGGGAAGAGACCCAGTACTTC. Its translation: CASSLGWEETQYF.

This clone showed up just once. The rearrangement uses TRBV11-3 and TRBJ2-1, with TRBD1 as a possible D gene (5 bases). Looked up from germline, CDR1 is SGHNT and CDR2 is YENEEA. The V and J ends lost 4 bases and 1 base respectively, with 8 bases between them. CDR3 length: 14 residues. The CDR3 sequence is CASSSDSSYNEQFF. The CDR3 DNA reads as TGTGCCAGCAGCTCAGACAGTTCCTACAATGAGCAGTTCTTC.

This clone was detected a few times. The V gene is TRBV6-5, the J gene TRBJ1-6; D not certain. Germline CDR1 MNHEY, CDR2 SVGAGI. V was pared by 8 bases and J by 5 bases, with 13 bases between. The CDR3 runs to 14 residues. CDR3 nucleotide sequence: TGTGCCAGCGGACCCCATCGGGATAATTCACCCCTCCACTTT. This gives the protein CASGPHRDNSPLHF.

This sequence joins TRBV2 and TRBJ1-5; 7 bases agree with TRBD1. There are 15 residues in the CDR3. Germline lookup yields CDR1 SNHLY and CDR2 FYNNEI. The ends lost 5 bases at V and 4 bases at J; junction bases unmatched: 8. CDR3 coding DNA: TGTGCCAGCAGTACTCGTACAGGGGAAAATCAGCCCCAGCATTTT. Encoded protein: CASSTRTGENQPQHF. Full variable domain (outside the CDR3, taken from reference TRBV2 and TRBJ1-5): EPEVTQTPSHQVTQMGQEVILRCVPISNHLYFYWYRQILGQKVEFLVSFYNNEISEKSEIFDDQFSVERPDGSNFTLKIRSTKLEDSAMYFCASSTRTGENQPQHFGDGTRLSIL.

A single count supports this clone. The gene calls are TRBV27 and TRBJ1-1; D might be TRBD1 (5 bases). The germline CDR1 and CDR2 sequences are MNHEY and SMNVEV (reference sequence). V was clipped by 5 bases and J by 3 bases, with 13 bases between them. This CDR3 spans 14 amino acids. CDR3 sequence: CASSLGPRDTEAFF. The DNA for the CDR3 is TGTGCCAGCAGTCTTGGGCCCAGGGACACTGAAGCTTTCTTT.

V and J are TRBV18 and TRBJ2-5; 12 nucleotides align to TRBD2. CDR1 KGHSH and CDR2 LQKENI come from the germline V gene. The CDR3 loop spans 16 amino acids. Losses at the gene ends were 5 bases for V and 2 bases for J; bases not matched to a gene: 6. In DNA, the CDR3 is TGTGCCAGCTCATCCCTTCTAGCGGGGGGGCAAGAGACCCAGTACTTC. It encodes CASSSLLAGGQETQYF.

In its sample, this clone was seen once. This CDR3 is CASSSQPLRLATTVNEQFF. Here the CDR3 DNA reads TGTGCCAGCAGCTCCCAGCCCCTTAGACTAGCGACTACAGTCAATGAGCAGTTCTTC. J is TRBJ2-1 and V is TRBV7-8; TRBD2 agrees at 8 bases. The germline V gene has CDR1 SGHVS and CDR2 FQNEAQ. This CDR3 region has 19 residues. V lost 4 bases and J lost 6; bases outside the gene matches: 20.

The chain's CDR3 is CASSSKTDSYNSPLHF. CDR3 DNA: TGCGCCAGCAGCTCAAAGACTGACTCCTATAATTCACCCCTCCACTTT. The chain is built from TRBV5-1 and TRBJ1-6; D uncertain. With 3 bases removed from V and 0 bases from J, the gap between germline ends came to 10 bases. Germline CDR1 and CDR2: SGHRS and YFSETQ. The CDR3 has 16 amino acids.

The V and J genes are TRBV6-1 and TRBJ2-1; 13 nucleotides agree with TRBD2. The CDR3 spans 15 residues. Germline CDR1 MNHNS, CDR2 SASEGT. Trimming at V came to 2 bases and at J to 10 bases, leaving 5 bases not matched to a gene. CDR3 sequence reads: CASSEPGLAGIEQFF. The CDR3 bases are TGTGCCAGCAGTGAACCGGGACTAGCGGGGATAGAGCAGTTCTTC.

The rearrangement uses TRBV27 and TRBJ2-7; 7 bases align to TRBD2. This CDR3 has 14 residues. With 2 bases clipped from V and 5 bases from J, the junction kept 6 bases outside the gene matches. Germline values: CDR1 MNHEY, CDR2 SMNVEV (reference sequence). CDR3 DNA sequence: TGTGCCAGCAGTTTAGGGGACGGGGGGAACGAGCAGTACTTC. It encodes CASSLGDGGNEQYF.